Listed here are 3 T cell receptor beta chains from one sample, sequenced in a study of blood T cell repertoires in COVID-19. This table comes from immunoSEQ multiplex PCR, and its TCRdb copy is limited to in-frame clones, with some not included. The sample yields around 80,000 clones, 75% to 85% seen once. The specimen sequenced was peripheral blood. The receptor source for this set is a woman aged 70-85 years with acute or convalescent COVID-19.

Only a few counts were recorded for this clone. The chain joins TRBV7-9 to TRBJ1-6; 10 bases match TRBD1. V lost 4 bases to trimming and J lost 7 bases; unmatched junction nucleotides: 1. Germline-derived CDR1 and CDR2 are SEHNR and FQNEAQ (reference sequence). This CDR3 is built from 14 residues. CDR3 sequence reads: CASSWGQGNSPLHF. As DNA, the CDR3 is TGTGCCAGCAGCTGGGGACAGGGGAATTCACCCCTCCACTTT. Using reference TRBV7-9 and TRBJ1-6 for the parts outside the CDR3, the full variable domain is DTGVSQNPRHKITKRGQNVTFRCDPISEHNRLYWYRQTLGQGPEFLTYFQNEAQLEKSRLLSDRFSAERPKGSFSTLEIQRTEQGDSAMYLCASSWGQGNSPLHFGNGTRLTVT.

J is TRBJ1-1 and V is TRBV6-5, with D possibly matching TRBD1 (6 bases). Germline CDR1 and CDR2: MNHEY and SVGAGI. V was cut by 0 bases and J by 1 base, with 9 bases left in between. This CDR3 has 15 residues. The CDR3 region is CASSYSGHSNTEAFF. The CDR3 bases are TGTGCCAGCAGTTACTCGGGACACTCGAACACTGAAGCTTTCTTT.

This clone was seen a single time. V gene TRBV7-2 combines with J gene TRBJ1-1; D gene ambiguous. There are 13 residues in the CDR3. Looked up from germline, CDR1 is SGHTA and CDR2 is FQGNSA. Trimming stripped 1 base from V and 5 bases from J, with 8 bases between. CDR3 protein: CASSLDRETEAFF. CDR3 nucleotides: TGTGCCAGCAGCTTAGACCGGGAAACTGAAGCTTTCTTT.